What follows are 8 T cell receptor beta chains derived from one specimen sequenced in a study of T cells in Graves' hyperthyroidism and ophthalmopathy. Using RNA transcripts as the source, TCR beta CDR3 regions were amplified. First-round RT-PCR with HTBI primers amplified the TCR CDR3 region. TCRdb processed the multiplex PCR reads anew with MiXCR; each CDR3 protein has one entry. The table has over 300,000 distinct CDR3 sequences, about 15% seen once. The sample consisted of blood. The receptors were gathered from a woman aged 55-75 years with Graves' hyperthyroidism.

This sequence joins TRBV11-2 and TRBJ2-2, with 8 bases fitting TRBD1. V lost 4 bases, J lost 1 base, and 5 bases stayed unmatched. The CDR3 covers 16 residues. CDR1 and CDR2 (germline): SGHAT, FQNNGV. The CDR3 coding sequence is TGTGCCAGCAGCTCCTCCGGGACAGGGAACACCGGGGAGCTGTTTTTT. Translated: CASSSSGTGNTGELFF. The full variable domain, rest sourced from reference TRBV11-2 and TRBJ2-2, is EAGVAQSPRYKIIEKRQSVAFWCNPISGHATLYWYQQILGQGPKLLIQFQNNGVVDDSQLPKDRFSAERLKGVDSTLKIQPAKLEDSAVYLCASSSSGTGNTGELFFGEGSRLTVL.

The chain has TRBV12-3 or TRBV12-4 and TRBJ2-5; D call uncertain. The CDR3 runs to 12 residues. The V end was cut by 6 bases, the J end by 5 bases, with 10 bases between. The CDR3 nucleotides read TGTGCCAGCAGCTTGAATGGGGAGACCCAGTACTTC. Protein sequence: CASSLNGETQYF.

This clonotype was detected ten times or more. V usage is TRBV27 and J usage is TRBJ2-3; 14 bases are shared with TRBD2. Germline CDR1 and CDR2: MNHEY and SMNVEV (reference sequence). CDR3 length: 17 residues. V shed 6 bases, J shed 2 bases, and the junction held 7 bases outside the gene matches. CDR3: CASRRLAGGPDTDTQYF. The CDR3 coding sequence is TGTGCCAGCAGAAGACTAGCGGGAGGGCCCGACACAGATACGCAGTATTTT.

This clonotype was counted many times. This rearrangement joins TRBV20-1 to TRBJ2-7; D possibly matches TRBD1 or TRBD2 (5 bases each). The CDR3 is 15 residues long. V dropped 1 base and J dropped 2 bases, with 15 bases sitting between them. CDR1 and CDR2 (germline): DFQATT, SNEGSKA (reference sequence). The CDR3 DNA reads as TGCAGTGCTAGAGCATCGGGGCCTTTCACCTACGAGCAGTACTTC. It yields the protein CSARASGPFTYEQYF.

This clonotype was seen only a few times. A clone one base away is much larger, so this may be a read error. The chain carries TRBV12-3 or TRBV12-4 and TRBJ1-1, with unresolved D. The CDR3 is 14 residues long. This CDR3 reads CAGSFSVKNTEAFF. In nucleotides, the CDR3 is TGTGCCGGCAGTTTTTCGGTTAAGAACACTGAAGCTTTCTTT.

A remark on this clonotype: The junction does not match germline at one end; this may be a read error. The chain employs TRBV10-3 and TRBJ2-7; 12 bases match TRBD2. Germline-derived CDR1 and CDR2 are ENHRY and SYGVKD. There are 15 residues in the CDR3. The CDR3 DNA sequence: TGTGCCATCAGTGAGGCAACTAGCGGGAGGTACGGGCAGTACTTC. It codes for CAISEATSGRYGQYF.

This clonotype was recorded once. This sequence joins TRBV12-3 or TRBV12-4 and TRBJ1-1; maybe TRBD1 (5 bases). The CDR3 covers 12 residues. Trimming left V 0 bases short and J 10 bases short, with 9 bases between. CDR3 loop: CASSLADGGAFF. CDR3 DNA sequence: TGTGCCAGCAGTTTAGCGGACGGGGGAGCTTTCTTT.

As for this clonotype: A read error may explain this, as a much larger clone is one base away. The gene calls are TRBV2 and TRBJ1-2; 10 bases fit TRBD1. The trim removed 6 bases at V and 3 bases at J, leaving 4 bases unmatched. CDR1 and CDR2 from the germline V gene are SNHLY and FYNNEI. This CDR3 is 14 amino acids long. The CDR3 protein is CASSDRGRDYGYTF. DNA for the CDR3: TGTGCCAGCAGCGACAGGGGGCGCGACTATGGCTACACCTTC.